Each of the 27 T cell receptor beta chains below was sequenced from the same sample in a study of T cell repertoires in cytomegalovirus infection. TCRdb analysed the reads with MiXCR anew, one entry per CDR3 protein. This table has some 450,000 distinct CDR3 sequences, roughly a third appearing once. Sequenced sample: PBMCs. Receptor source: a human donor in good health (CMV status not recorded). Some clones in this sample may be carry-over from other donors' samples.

This CDR3 is CASSLWTSGGAGELFF. As DNA, the CDR3 is TGTGCCAGCAGCCTGTGGACTAGCGGGGGGGCCGGGGAGCTGTTTTTT. V and J are TRBV11-2 and TRBJ2-2, with 15 bases lining up with TRBD2. Per germline, CDR1 SGHAT and CDR2 FQNNGV. There are 16 residues in the CDR3. Unmatched junction bases numbered 4, after V lost 5 bases and J lost 6 bases.

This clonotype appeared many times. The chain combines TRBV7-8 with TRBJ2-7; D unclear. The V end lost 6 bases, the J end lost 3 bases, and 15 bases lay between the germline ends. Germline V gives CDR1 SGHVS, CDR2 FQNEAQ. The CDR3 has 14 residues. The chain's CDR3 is CASSSLGLGYEQYF. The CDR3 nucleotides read TGTGCCAGCAGTAGTCTAGGGCTGGGCTACGAGCAGTACTTC.

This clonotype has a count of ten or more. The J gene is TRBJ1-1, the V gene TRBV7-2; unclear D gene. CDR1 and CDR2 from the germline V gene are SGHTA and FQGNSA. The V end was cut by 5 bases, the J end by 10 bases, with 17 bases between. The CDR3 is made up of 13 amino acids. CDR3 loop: CASSVTSYERAFF. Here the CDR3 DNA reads TGTGCCAGCAGCGTAACTAGTTATGAACGAGCTTTCTTT. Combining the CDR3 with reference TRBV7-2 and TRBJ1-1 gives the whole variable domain GAGVSQSPSNKVTEKGKDVELRCDPISGHTALYWYRQSLGQGLEFLIYFQGNSAPDKSGLPSDRFSAERTGGSVSTLTIQRTQQEDSAVYLCASSVTSYERAFFGQGTRLTVV.

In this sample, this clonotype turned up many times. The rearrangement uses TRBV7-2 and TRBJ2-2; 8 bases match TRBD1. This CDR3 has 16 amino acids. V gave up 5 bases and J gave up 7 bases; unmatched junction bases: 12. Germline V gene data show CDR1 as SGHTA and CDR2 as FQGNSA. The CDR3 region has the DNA TGTGCCAGCAGCCGTGGACAGGGCCGTCGCATCGGGGAGCTGTTTTTT. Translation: CASSRGQGRRIGELFF.

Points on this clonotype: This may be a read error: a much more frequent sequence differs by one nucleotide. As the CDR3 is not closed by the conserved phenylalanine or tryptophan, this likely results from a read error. The CDR3 DNA reads as TGTGCCAGCAGCATGAGAGGGGGGAACAATGAGCAGTTCTTA. Its translation is CASSMRGGNNEQFL. The V and J genes are TRBV7-9 and TRBJ2-1; either TRBD1 or TRBD2 may supply D (6 bases each). V lost 5 bases and J 5 bases, leaving 13 bases between the germline ends. Germline values: CDR1 SEHNR, CDR2 FQNEAQ (reference sequence). CDR3 length equals 14 residues.

CDR3 in DNA: TGTGCCAGTAGTATTCGTGGGACAAACTATGGCTACACCTTC. This translates into CASSIRGTNYGYTF. The chain is built from TRBV19 and TRBJ1-2; D is perhaps TRBD1 (6 bases). CDR3 length: 14 residues. V was clipped by 3 bases and J by 2 bases, with 10 bases between them. CDR1 is LNHDA, CDR2 SQIVND, per germline (reference sequence).

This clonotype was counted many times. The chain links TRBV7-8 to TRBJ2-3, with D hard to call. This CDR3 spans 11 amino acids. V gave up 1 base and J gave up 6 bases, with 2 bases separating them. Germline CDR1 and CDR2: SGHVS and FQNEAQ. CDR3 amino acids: CASSLDDTQYF. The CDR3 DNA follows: TGTGCCAGCAGCTTAGACGATACGCAGTATTTT.

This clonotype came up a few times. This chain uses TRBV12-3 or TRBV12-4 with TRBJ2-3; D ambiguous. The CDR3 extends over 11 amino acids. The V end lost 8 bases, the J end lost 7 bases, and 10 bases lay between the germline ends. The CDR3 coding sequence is TGTGCCAGCGGGTATAAGAATACGCAGTATTTT. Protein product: CASGYKNTQYF.

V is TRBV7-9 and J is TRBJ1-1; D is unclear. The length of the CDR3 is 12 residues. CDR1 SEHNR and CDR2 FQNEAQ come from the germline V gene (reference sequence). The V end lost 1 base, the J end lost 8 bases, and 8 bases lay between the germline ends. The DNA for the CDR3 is TGTGCCAGCAGCTTAGTAAGACAAGAAGCTTTCTTT. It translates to CASSLVRQEAFF.

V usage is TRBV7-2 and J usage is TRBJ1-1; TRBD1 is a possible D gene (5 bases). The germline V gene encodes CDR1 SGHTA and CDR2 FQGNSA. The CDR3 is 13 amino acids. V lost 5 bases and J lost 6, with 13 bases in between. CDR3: CASSLRARAEAFF. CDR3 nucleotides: TGTGCCAGCAGCCTCAGGGCTAGGGCTGAAGCTTTCTTT.

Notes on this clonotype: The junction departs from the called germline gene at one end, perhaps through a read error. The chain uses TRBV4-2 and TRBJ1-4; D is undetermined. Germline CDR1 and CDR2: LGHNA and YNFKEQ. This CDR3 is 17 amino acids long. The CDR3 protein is CASSLGPPSATNKKLFF. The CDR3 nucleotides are TGTGCCAGCAGCCTAGGACCCCCATCTGCAACTAATAAAAAACTGTTTTTT.

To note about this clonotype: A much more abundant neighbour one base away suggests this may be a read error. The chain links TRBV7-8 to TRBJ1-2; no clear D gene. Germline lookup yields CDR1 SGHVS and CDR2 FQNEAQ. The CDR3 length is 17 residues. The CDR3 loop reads CAGSLARPVKANYGYTF. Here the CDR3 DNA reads TGTGCCGGCAGCTTAGCTCGGCCAGTGAAAGCTAACTATGGCTACACCTTC.

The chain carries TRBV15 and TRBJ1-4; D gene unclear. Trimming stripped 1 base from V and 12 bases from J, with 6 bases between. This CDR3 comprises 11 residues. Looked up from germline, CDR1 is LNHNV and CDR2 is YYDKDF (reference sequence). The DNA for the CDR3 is TGTGCCACCAGCAGAGGGTGGGAACTGTTTTTT. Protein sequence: CATSRGWELFF.

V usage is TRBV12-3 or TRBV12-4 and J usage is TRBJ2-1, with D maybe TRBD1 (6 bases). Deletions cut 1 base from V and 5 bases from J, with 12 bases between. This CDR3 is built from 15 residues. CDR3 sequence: CASSLVGQRNNEQFF. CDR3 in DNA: TGTGCCAGCAGTTTAGTGGGACAACGTAACAATGAGCAGTTCTTC.

The CDR3 coding sequence is TGTGCCAGCAGATCCAGGGGGATCACCGGGGAGCTGTTTTTT. It specifies CASRSRGITGELFF. The chain carries TRBV6-5 and TRBJ2-2; 7 nucleotides match TRBD1. Germline CDR1 and CDR2: MNHEY and SVGAGI. After removal of 6 bases from V and 4 bases from J, the junction contained 5 bases not matched to a gene. CDR3 size: 14 residues.

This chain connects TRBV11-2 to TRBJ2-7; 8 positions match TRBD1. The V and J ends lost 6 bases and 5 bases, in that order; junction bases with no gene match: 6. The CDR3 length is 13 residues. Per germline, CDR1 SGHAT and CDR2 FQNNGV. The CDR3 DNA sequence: TGTGCCAGCAGGCCCTGGACAGGGAACGAGCAGTACTTC. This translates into CASRPWTGNEQYF.

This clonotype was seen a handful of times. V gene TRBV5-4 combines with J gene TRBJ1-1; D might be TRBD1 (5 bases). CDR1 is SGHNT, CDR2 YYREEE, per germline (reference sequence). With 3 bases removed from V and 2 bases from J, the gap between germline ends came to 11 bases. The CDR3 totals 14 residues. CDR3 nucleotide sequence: TGTGCCAGCAGCTCCCGGGACTTTAACACTGAAGCTTTCTTT. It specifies CASSSRDFNTEAFF.

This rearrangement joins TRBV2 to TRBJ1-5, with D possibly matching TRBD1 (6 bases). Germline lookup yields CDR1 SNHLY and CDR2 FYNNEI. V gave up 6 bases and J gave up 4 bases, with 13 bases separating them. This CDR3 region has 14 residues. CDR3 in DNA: TGTGCCAGCAGCCCCGACAGGTTTAATCAGCCCCAGCATTTT. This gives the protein CASSPDRFNQPQHF.

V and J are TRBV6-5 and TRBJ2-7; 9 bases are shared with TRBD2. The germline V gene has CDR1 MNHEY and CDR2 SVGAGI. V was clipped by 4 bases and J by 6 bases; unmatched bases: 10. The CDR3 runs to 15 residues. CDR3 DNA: TGTGCCAGCAGTTCCGGACTAGCGATTTTCCCCGAGCAGTACTTC. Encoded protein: CASSSGLAIFPEQYF.

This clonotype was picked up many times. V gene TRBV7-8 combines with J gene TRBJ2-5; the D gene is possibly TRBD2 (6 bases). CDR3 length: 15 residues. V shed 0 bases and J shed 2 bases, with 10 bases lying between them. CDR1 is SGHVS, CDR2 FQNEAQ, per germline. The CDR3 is CASSLALAPQETQYF. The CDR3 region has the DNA TGTGCCAGCAGCTTAGCACTAGCCCCTCAAGAGACCCAGTACTTC.

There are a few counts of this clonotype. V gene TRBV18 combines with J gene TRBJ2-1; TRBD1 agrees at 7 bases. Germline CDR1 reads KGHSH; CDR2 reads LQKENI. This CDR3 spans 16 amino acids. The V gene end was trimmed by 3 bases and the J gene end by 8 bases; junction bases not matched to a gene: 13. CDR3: CASSPQQGRDRDEQFF. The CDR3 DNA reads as TGTGCCAGCTCACCGCAACAGGGGCGAGACCGGGATGAGCAGTTCTTC.

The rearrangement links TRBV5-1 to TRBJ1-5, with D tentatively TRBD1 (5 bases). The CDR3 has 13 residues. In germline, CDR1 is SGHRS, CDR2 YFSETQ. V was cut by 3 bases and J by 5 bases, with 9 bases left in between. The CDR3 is CASSWGKDQPQHF. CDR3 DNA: TGCGCCAGCAGCTGGGGGAAGGATCAGCCCCAGCATTTT.

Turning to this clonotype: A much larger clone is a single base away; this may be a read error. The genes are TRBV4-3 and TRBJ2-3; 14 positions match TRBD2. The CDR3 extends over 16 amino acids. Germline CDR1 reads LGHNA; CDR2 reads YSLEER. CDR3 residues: CSSSQTSGGATDTQYF. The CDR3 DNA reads TGCTCCAGCAGCCAGACTAGCGGGGGGGCCACAGATACGCAGTATTTT.

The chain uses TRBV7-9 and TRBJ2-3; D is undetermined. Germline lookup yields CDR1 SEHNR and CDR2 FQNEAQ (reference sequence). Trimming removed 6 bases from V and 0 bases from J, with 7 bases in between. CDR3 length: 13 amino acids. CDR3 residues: CASSSDSTDTQYF. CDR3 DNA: TGTGCCAGCAGTTCGGACAGCACAGATACGCAGTATTTT.

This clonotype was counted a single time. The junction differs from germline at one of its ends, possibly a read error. Written as DNA, the CDR3 is TGTACCAGCAGTGCCGGGACACCGAAGACCCACGCCTTC. Translating it yields CTSSAGTPKTHAF. J is TRBJ2-5 and V is TRBV28; tentatively, D is TRBD1 (6 bases). The CDR3 runs to 13 residues. Germline CDR1 is MDHEN and CDR2 is SYDVKM.

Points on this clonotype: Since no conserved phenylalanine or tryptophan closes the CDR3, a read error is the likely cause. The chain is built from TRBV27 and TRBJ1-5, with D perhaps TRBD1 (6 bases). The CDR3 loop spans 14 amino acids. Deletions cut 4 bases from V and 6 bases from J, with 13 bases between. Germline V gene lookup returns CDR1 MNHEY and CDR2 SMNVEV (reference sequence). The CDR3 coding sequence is TGTGCCAGCAGTTCAGTCAGGGGAATTCAGCCCCAGCATTTG. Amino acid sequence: CASSSVRGIQPQHL.

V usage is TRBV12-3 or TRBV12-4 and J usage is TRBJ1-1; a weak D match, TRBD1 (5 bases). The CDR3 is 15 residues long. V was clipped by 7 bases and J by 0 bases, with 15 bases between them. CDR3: CASIGRGALNTEAFF. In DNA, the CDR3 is TGTGCCAGCATCGGGCGGGGCGCATTGAACACTGAAGCTTTCTTT.